A single sample is the source of the 25 T cell receptor beta chains below, sequenced in a study of PD-L1 blockade in urothelial cancer. This table comes from immunoSEQ multiplex PCR, and its TCRdb copy is limited to in-frame clones, with some not included. The sample contains some 45,000 clones, around 88% of which appear only once. The sequences come from PBMCs, collected around atezolizumab (anti-PD-L1) treatment. The receptors were sampled from a man older than 75 with urothelial cancer.

The chain joins TRBV5-4 to TRBJ2-1; D is ambiguous. The germline V gene has CDR1 SGHNT and CDR2 YYREEE (reference sequence). The CDR3 is made up of 13 amino acids. Deletions cut 1 base from V and 8 bases from J, with 10 bases between. CDR3 DNA sequence: TGTGCCAGCAGCTTGTTTGCGAGCCATGAGCAGTTCTTC. As protein: CASSLFASHEQFF.

This clone was counted only a few times. The CDR3 sequence: CASSGLAGVSDTQYF. DNA of the CDR3: TGTGCCAGCAGCGGCTTAGCGGGAGTTTCAGATACGCAGTATTTT. This rearrangement joins TRBV5-4 to TRBJ2-3; TRBD2 aligns across 9 bases. The CDR3 is 15 amino acids. The germline CDR1 and CDR2 sequences are SGHNT and YYREEE (reference sequence). V gave up 4 bases and J gave up 4 bases; unmatched junction bases: 7.

The chain is built from TRBV4-1 and TRBJ2-3; 7 nucleotides match TRBD1. The germline V gene has CDR1 MGHRA and CDR2 YSYEKL. The CDR3 runs 16 residues. The V and J ends lost 3 bases and 2 bases, in that order; junction bases with no gene match: 8. The CDR3 nucleotides read TGCGCCAGCAGCCATATTACCGGGACAGACACAGATACGCAGTATTTT. Protein product: CASSHITGTDTDTQYF.

The J gene is TRBJ2-7, the V gene TRBV29-1, with 8 positions matching TRBD1. J gave up 3 bases and V 1 base, and 8 bases lay outside the gene matches. The CDR3 loop spans 15 amino acids. Germline V gives CDR1 SQVTM, CDR2 ANQGSEA. The CDR3 DNA follows: TGCAGCGTTGAAGGTGGGGACAGGCCTGACTACGAGCAGTACTTC. It yields the protein CSVEGGDRPDYEQYF.

The rearrangement links TRBV11-2 to TRBJ1-3; weak D call: TRBD1 (5 bases). Trimming shortened V by 7 bases and J by 0 bases, and 10 bases separated the two germline ends. This CDR3 contains 14 residues. The V gene's germline CDR1 is SGHAT and CDR2 FQNNGV. The CDR3 DNA sequence: TGTGCCAGCAACCCCGGGGGCTCTGGAAACACCATATATTTT. It encodes CASNPGGSGNTIYF.

The chain has TRBV21-1 and TRBJ1-1; the tabulated D call, TRBD1, remains unverified against the DNA. TRBV21-1 corresponds to a pseudogene. This CDR3 has 16 amino acids. CDR3 amino acids: CASSSPGQSMNTEAFF. The CDR3, as DNA: TGTGCCAGCAGCAGCCCGGGACAGTCGATGAACACTGAAGCTTTCTTT.

This clone was seen just once. The V gene is TRBV14, the J gene TRBJ2-7, with TRBD2 as a possible D gene (6 bases). Trimming cost V 4 bases and J 2 bases, with 15 bases left between them. Germline loops: CDR1 SGHDN, CDR2 FVKESK. This CDR3 comprises 15 residues. CDR3 sequence: CASSLGLARTYEQYF. DNA of the CDR3: TGTGCCAGCAGCCTGGGTCTAGCGCGAACCTACGAGCAGTACTTC.

This chain links TRBV20-1 with TRBJ2-7, with D possibly TRBD2 on 6 matching bases. Trimming removed 5 bases from V and 5 bases from J, with 10 bases in between. The CDR3 has 11 amino acids. In germline, CDR1 is DFQATT, CDR2 SNEGSKA (reference sequence). In DNA form, the CDR3 reads TGCAGTGCTGGGACGGGAGACGAGCAGTACTTC. Translation gives CSAGTGDEQYF.

The chain has TRBV6-6 and TRBJ1-1; TRBD1 is a possible D gene (6 bases). With 0 bases removed from V and 7 bases from J, the gap between germline ends came to 12 bases. The length of the CDR3 is 14 residues. In germline, CDR1 is MNHNY, CDR2 SVGAGI (reference sequence). CDR3 protein: CASSYSFMTGEAFF. For the CDR3, the DNA is TGTGCCAGCAGTTACTCGTTCATGACAGGTGAAGCTTTCTTT.

The V gene is TRBV28, the J gene TRBJ1-2, with 7 bases matching TRBD1. Trimming cost V 3 bases and J 8 bases; bases outside gene matches: 6. This CDR3 is built from 13 residues. Germline assignment: CDR1 MDHEN and CDR2 SYDVKM. CDR3 DNA sequence: TGTGCCAGCAGTTTGACAGGGTCGGGAGGCTACACCTTC. Its protein is CASSLTGSGGYTF.

The rearrangement uses TRBV19 and TRBJ1-2; no definite D call. V gave up 2 bases and J gave up 3 bases, with 7 bases separating them. Germline CDR1 and CDR2: LNHDA and SQIVND (reference sequence). This CDR3 contains 13 residues. The CDR3 region is CASSINADYGYTF. DNA for the CDR3: TGTGCCAGTAGTATAAATGCAGACTATGGCTACACCTTC.

The J gene is TRBJ2-1, the V gene TRBV29-1, with D perhaps matching TRBD2 (5 bases). CDR1 is SQVTM, CDR2 ANQGSEA, per germline. The CDR3 is 14 residues long. Trimming removed 7 bases at V and 6 bases at J, with 19 bases between. CDR3 nucleotides: TGCAGCGCCACACCCTCACATCGGGGCAATGAGCAGTTCTTC. As protein: CSATPSHRGNEQFF.

The chain couples TRBV19 to TRBJ1-1; TRBD1 aligns across 7 bases. In germline, CDR1 is LNHDA, CDR2 SQIVND (reference sequence). CDR3 length: 13 amino acids. Trimming took 4 bases from V and 3 from J; bases not matched to a gene: 2. DNA for the CDR3: TGTGCCAGTAGTACCGACAGGGACACTGAAGCTTTCTTT. Translation: CASSTDRDTEAFF.

The chain couples TRBV19 to TRBJ1-2; D not resolved. Germline assignment: CDR1 LNHDA and CDR2 SQIVND (reference sequence). Trimming pared 6 bases from V and 6 bases from J, leaving 14 bases between. The CDR3 runs to 13 residues. Written as DNA, the CDR3 is TGTGCCAGTAGCACACCTCGCCACAATGGCTACACCTTC. Translating it yields CASSTPRHNGYTF.

V is TRBV28 and J is TRBJ2-7; 11 bases line up with TRBD1. The V gene end was trimmed by 6 bases and the J gene end by 7 bases; junction bases not matched to a gene: 5. The CDR3 sequence is 13 residues long. Germline CDR1 MDHEN, CDR2 SYDVKM. CDR3 sequence: CASRWTGGWEQYF. The CDR3 DNA sequence: TGTGCCAGCAGGTGGACAGGGGGCTGGGAGCAGTACTTC.

This sequence joins TRBV5-1 and TRBJ1-4; TRBD1 aligns across 10 bases. V lost 5 bases and J lost 6; bases outside the gene matches: 4. The CDR3 length is 14 residues. Germline assignment: CDR1 SGHRS and CDR2 YFSETQ. CDR3 sequence: CASRQDRGYEKLFF. CDR3 sequence (DNA): TGCGCCAGCAGACAGGACAGGGGGTATGAAAAACTGTTTTTT.

The chain combines TRBV5-6 with TRBJ2-5; weak D call: TRBD2 (6 bases). Trimming removed 2 bases at V and 5 bases at J, with 10 bases between. The CDR3 contains 13 residues. The germline V gene has CDR1 SGHDT and CDR2 YYEEEE. CDR3 loop: CASSFRGSETQYF. CDR3 in DNA: TGTGCCAGCAGCTTTCGGGGGTCGGAGACCCAGTACTTC.

This clone was seen a few times. This chain uses TRBV19 with TRBJ1-1, with a tentative D call TRBD1 (6 bases). The V end lost 10 bases, the J end lost 8 bases, and 14 bases lay between the germline ends. The germline V gene has CDR1 LNHDA and CDR2 SQIVND (reference sequence). The CDR3 is made up of 11 amino acids. This chain's CDR3 is CATKGVREAFF. DNA for the CDR3: TGTGCCACCAAGGGGGTGAGGGAAGCTTTCTTT.

V and J are TRBV7-9 and TRBJ2-7; 7 bases line up with TRBD2. This CDR3 spans 16 amino acids. The germline CDR1 and CDR2 sequences are SEHNR and FQNEAQ (reference sequence). J lost 7 bases, V lost 1 base, and 13 bases had no gene match. The CDR3 sequence: CASSLEGGSLLGEQYF. The CDR3 DNA is TGTGCCAGCAGCTTAGAGGGCGGGAGCCTTCTCGGGGAGCAGTACTTC.

The chain has TRBV9 and TRBJ2-2, with a tentative D call TRBD1 (6 bases). With 0 bases removed from V and 0 bases from J, the gap between germline ends came to 6 bases. The CDR3 totals 15 residues. CDR1 is SGDLS, CDR2 YYNGEE, per germline. The CDR3 DNA follows: TGTGCCAGCAGCGTAGAGGGGGCGAACACCGGGGAGCTGTTTTTT. It encodes CASSVEGANTGELFF. Full variable domain (missing parts from reference TRBV9 and TRBJ2-2): DSGVTQTPKHLITATGQRVTLRCSPRSGDLSVYWYQQSLDQGLQFLIQYYNGEERAKGNILERFSAQQFPDLHSELNLSSLELGDSALYFCASSVEGANTGELFFGEGSRLTVL.

The J gene is TRBJ2-7, the V gene TRBV21-1; the table names TRBD2, a call not compared with the DNA. TRBV21-1 is shown as a pseudogene. The CDR3 length is 18 residues. For the CDR3, the DNA is TGTGCCAGCAGCAAAGATCTTACTAGCGGAACCTCCACCTACGAGCAGTACTTC. Residues: CASSKDLTSGTSTYEQYF.

J is TRBJ2-2 and V is TRBV18; D may be TRBD2 (6 bases). CDR3 length: 14 residues. The germline V gene encodes CDR1 KGHSH and CDR2 LQKENI. V dropped 8 bases and J dropped 5 bases, with 15 bases sitting between them. The DNA of the CDR3 is TGTGCCAGCGAGCCGGGAGACGGTACCGGGGAGCTGTTTTTT. Protein product: CASEPGDGTGELFF.

J is TRBJ2-2 and V is TRBV25-1; tentative D call: TRBD2 (5 bases). V was clipped by 6 bases and J by 3 bases, with 11 bases between them. This CDR3 region has 14 residues. Germline V CDR1 and CDR2: MGHDK, SYGVNS. As DNA, the CDR3 is TGTGCCAGCAGGACCAGCGGTTACACCGGGGAGCTGTTTTTT. Its translation is CASRTSGYTGELFF.

This clone was picked up one time. This sequence joins TRBV6-5 and TRBJ1-1, with 8 bases that match TRBD1. Losses at the gene ends were 2 bases for V and 11 bases for J; bases not matched to a gene: 7. Germline V gene data show CDR1 as MNHEY and CDR2 as SVGAGI. The CDR3 spans 13 residues. Here the CDR3 reads CASSYPTGEDAFF. DNA of the CDR3: TGTGCCAGCAGTTACCCGACAGGGGAGGATGCTTTCTTT.

The chain couples TRBV25-1 to TRBJ2-7; 7 bases fit TRBD2. CDR1 MGHDK and CDR2 SYGVNS come from the germline V gene. Trimming at V came to 6 bases and at J to 3 bases, leaving 11 bases not matched to a gene. The CDR3 has 15 amino acids. DNA of the CDR3: TGTGCCAGCAGCCGGAGCGGCGGGGGTATCTACGAGCAGTACTTC. Residues: CASSRSGGGIYEQYF.